These T cell receptor beta chains were read from a single sample in a study of blood T cell repertoires in COVID-19. Using immunoSEQ multiplex PCR, the repertoire was profiled, and TCRdb retains in-frame clones only, with some absent. The repertoire holds 68,000 or so clones, with 82% as singletons. The sample consisted of peripheral blood. These receptors were obtained from a human donor in a cohort sampled during active COVID-19. Both conserved end residues are part of each CDR3. The D gene is left open where the match is weak. The listing skips clone size in some rows; elsewhere it reads once, few, many or a size class.

few	TRBV7-9	TRBJ2-7	TRBD2	TGTGCCAGCAGCTTCTCGGGAGGGGACGAGCAGTACTTC	CASSFSGGDEQYF
.	TRBV27	TRBJ2-7	TRBD2	TGTGCCAGCAGTCCCAAAGGGACTAGGTACGAGCAGTACTTC	CASSPKGTRYEQYF
.	TRBV30	TRBJ2-5	.	TGTGCCTGGAGTGTCACAGGGCCCAGGGACCAGTACTTC	CAWSVTGPRDQYF
.	TRBV5-4	TRBJ2-5	.	TGTGCCAGCAGCTTGAAGGAGGAGACCCAGTACTTC	CASSLKEETQYF
.	TRBV5-1	TRBJ2-4	TRBD1	TGCGCCAGCAGCTTGGACAGGGGGGACATTCAGTACTTC	CASSLDRGDIQYF
.	TRBV18	TRBJ2-5	.	TGTGCCAGCTCGCAACAGGGTGGAGAGACCCAGTACTTC	CASSQQGGETQYF
.	TRBV5-1	TRBJ1-1	.	TGCGCCAGCAGCTTGCTCGGGGGGCAAGGCACTGAAGCTTTCTTT	CASSLLGGQGTEAFF
few	TRBV5-8	TRBJ2-7	.	TGTGCCAGCAGCTTGGCCAAGGGAGTCGACGAGCAGTACTTC	CASSLAKGVDEQYF
few	TRBV7-2	TRBJ1-5	.	TGTGCCAGCAGCTTAATGGCAGGTAATCAGCCCCAGCATTTT	CASSLMAGNQPQHF
.	TRBV5-5	TRBJ1-2	.	TGTGCCAGCAGCTTAAGGACAAATATGAACTATGGCTACACCTTC	CASSLRTNMNYGYTF
.	TRBV5-1	TRBJ1-2	.	TGCGCCAGCAGCACCCTCCGGGGTTCCTATGGCTACACCTTC	CASSTLRGSYGYTF
.	TRBV19	TRBJ1-5	.	TGTGCCAGTACCCGGGACATTCGTAGCAATCAGCCCCAGCATTTT	CASTRDIRSNQPQHF
once	TRBV19	TRBJ1-4	.	TGTGCCAGTAGTATAGATCGGGATGAAAAACTGTTTTTT	CASSIDRDEKLFF
.	TRBV7-3	TRBJ2-3	TRBD1	TGTGCCAGCAGCCCCTACAGGGGAGGCACAGATACGCAGTATTTT	CASSPYRGGTDTQYF
.	TRBV25-1	TRBJ1-4	.	TGTGCCAGCAGTGCTCAGGGCTCTGGCGGAAAACTGTTTTTT	CASSAQGSGGKLFF
.	TRBV5-3	TRBJ1-1	.	TGTGCCAACTGTCCTACAGGGATCCTAGCTGAAGCTTTCTTT	CANCPTGILAEAFF